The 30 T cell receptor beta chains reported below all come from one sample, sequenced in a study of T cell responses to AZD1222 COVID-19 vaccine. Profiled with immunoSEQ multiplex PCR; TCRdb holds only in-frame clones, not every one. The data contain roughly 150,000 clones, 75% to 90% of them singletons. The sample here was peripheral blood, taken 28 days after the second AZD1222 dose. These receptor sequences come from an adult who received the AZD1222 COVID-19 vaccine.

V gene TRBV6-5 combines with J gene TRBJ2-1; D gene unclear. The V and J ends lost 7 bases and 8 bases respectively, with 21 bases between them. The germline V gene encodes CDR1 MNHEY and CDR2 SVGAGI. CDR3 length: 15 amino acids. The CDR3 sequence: CASTPSSPPRYEQFF. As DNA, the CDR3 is TGTGCCAGCACCCCCAGCAGTCCCCCGCGGTATGAGCAGTTCTTC.

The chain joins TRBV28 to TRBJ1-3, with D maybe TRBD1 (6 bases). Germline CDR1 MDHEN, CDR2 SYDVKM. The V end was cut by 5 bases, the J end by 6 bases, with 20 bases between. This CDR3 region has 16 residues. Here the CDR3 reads CASSPPEGGITNTIYF. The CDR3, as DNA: TGTGCCAGCAGTCCCCCGGAGGGGGGTATTACAAACACCATATATTTT.

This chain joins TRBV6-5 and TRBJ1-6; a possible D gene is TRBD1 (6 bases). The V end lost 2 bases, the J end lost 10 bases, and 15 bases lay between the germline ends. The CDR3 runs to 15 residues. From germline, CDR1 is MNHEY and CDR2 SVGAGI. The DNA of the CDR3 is TGTGCCAGCAGTTACGGGGGACCAGGGGACTCACCCCTCCACTTT. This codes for CASSYGGPGDSPLHF.

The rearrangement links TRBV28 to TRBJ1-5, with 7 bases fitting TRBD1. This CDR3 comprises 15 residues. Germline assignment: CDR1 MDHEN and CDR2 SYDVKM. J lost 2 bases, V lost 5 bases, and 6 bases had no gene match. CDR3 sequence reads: CASSTPQGGNQPQHF. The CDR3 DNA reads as TGTGCCAGCAGTACTCCTCAGGGGGGCAATCAGCCCCAGCATTTT.

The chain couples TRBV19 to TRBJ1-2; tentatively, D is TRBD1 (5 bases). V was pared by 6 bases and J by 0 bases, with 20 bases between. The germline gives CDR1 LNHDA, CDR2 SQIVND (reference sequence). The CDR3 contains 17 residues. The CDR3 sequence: CASRSSGTPLTNYGYTF. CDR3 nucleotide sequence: TGTGCCAGTAGAAGCTCCGGGACTCCTCTAACTAACTATGGCTACACCTTC.

The CDR3 loop is CASSYRAEKLFF. The CDR3 DNA follows: TGTGCCAGCAGTTACCGGGCTGAAAAACTGTTTTTT. V is TRBV6-2 or TRBV6-3 and J is TRBJ1-4, with D unresolved. V was shortened by 2 bases and J by 7 bases, with 5 bases between the two germline ends. The CDR3 contains 12 residues. The germline V gene has CDR1 MNHEY and CDR2 SVGEGT.

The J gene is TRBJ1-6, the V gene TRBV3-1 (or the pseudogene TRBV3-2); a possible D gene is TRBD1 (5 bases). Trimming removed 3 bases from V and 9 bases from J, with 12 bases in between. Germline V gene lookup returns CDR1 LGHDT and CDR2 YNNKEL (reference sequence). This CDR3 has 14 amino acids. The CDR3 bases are TGTGCCAGCAGCCAGGCAGGGTTAGGTTCACCCCTCCACTTT. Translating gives CASSQAGLGSPLHF.

DNA of the CDR3: TGTGCCAGCAGCCGCAGGTTAACGGGCACAGATACGCAGTATTTT. It encodes CASSRRLTGTDTQYF. J is TRBJ2-3 and V is TRBV7-8; D uncertain. CDR3 size: 15 residues. Deletions cut 5 bases from V and 1 base from J, with 13 bases between. Germline V lookup: CDR1 SGHVS, CDR2 FQNEAQ.

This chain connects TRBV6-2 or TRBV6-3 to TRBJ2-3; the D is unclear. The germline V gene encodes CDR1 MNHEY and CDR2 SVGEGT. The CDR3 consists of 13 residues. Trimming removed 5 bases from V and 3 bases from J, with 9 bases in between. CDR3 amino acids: CASSRLGTDTQYF. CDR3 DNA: TGTGCCAGCAGTCGACTCGGTACAGATACGCAGTATTTT.

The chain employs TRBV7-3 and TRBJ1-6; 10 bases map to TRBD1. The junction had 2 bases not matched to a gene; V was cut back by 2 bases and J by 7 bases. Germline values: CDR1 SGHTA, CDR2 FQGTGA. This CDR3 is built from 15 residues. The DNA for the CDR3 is TGTGCCAGCAGCTTAGAGGGACAGGGGAATTCACCCCTCCACTTT. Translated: CASSLEGQGNSPLHF.

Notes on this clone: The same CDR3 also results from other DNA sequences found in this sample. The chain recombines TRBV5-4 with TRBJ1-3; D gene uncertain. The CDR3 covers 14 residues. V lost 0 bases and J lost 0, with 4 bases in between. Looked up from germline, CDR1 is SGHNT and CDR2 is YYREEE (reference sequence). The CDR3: CASSLVGSGNTIYF. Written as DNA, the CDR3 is TGTGCCAGCAGCTTGGTGGGCTCTGGAAACACCATATATTTT.

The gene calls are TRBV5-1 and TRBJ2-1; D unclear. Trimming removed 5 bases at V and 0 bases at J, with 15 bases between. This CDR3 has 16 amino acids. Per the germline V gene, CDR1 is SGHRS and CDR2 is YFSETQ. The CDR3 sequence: CASSHQRLSSYNEQFF. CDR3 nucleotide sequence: TGCGCCAGCAGTCATCAGCGTCTGAGCTCCTACAATGAGCAGTTCTTC. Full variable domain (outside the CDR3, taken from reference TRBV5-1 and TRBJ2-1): KAGVTQTPRYLIKTRGQQVTLSCSPISGHRSVSWYQQTPGQGLQFLFEYFSETQRNKGNFPGRFSGRQFSNSRSEMNVSTLELGDSALYLCASSHQRLSSYNEQFFGPGTRLTVL.

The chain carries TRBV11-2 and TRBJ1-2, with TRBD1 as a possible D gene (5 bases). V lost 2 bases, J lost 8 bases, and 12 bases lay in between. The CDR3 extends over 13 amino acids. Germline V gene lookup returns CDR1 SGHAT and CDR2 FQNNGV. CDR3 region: CASSLRGPGGYTF. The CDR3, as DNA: TGTGCCAGCAGCTTAAGGGGCCCTGGGGGCTACACCTTC.

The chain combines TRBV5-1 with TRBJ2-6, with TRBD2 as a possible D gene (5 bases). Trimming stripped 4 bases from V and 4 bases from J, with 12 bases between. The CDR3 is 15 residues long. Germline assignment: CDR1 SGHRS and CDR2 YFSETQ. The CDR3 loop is CASSPGLGGANVLTF. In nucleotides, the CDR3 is TGCGCCAGCAGCCCCGGACTGGGCGGGGCCAACGTCCTGACTTTC. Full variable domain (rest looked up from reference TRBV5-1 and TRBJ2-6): KAGVTQTPRYLIKTRGQQVTLSCSPISGHRSVSWYQQTPGQGLQFLFEYFSETQRNKGNFPGRFSGRQFSNSRSEMNVSTLELGDSALYLCASSPGLGGANVLTFGAGSRLTVL.

The CDR3 nucleotides read TGTGCCAGCTCATCCCTAGGGGGACAGATGAACACTGAAGCTTTCTTT. This translates into CASSSLGGQMNTEAFF. The genes are TRBV18 and TRBJ1-1; TRBD1 matches 7 bases. The CDR3 contains 16 residues. J gave up 0 bases and V 5 bases, and 9 bases lay outside the gene matches. Germline V gene data show CDR1 as KGHSH and CDR2 as LQKENI.

CDR3 sequence reads: CATSDMTAINTDTQYF. The CDR3 DNA reads as TGTGCCACCAGTGATATGACAGCTATCAACACAGATACGCAGTATTTT. The gene calls are TRBV24-1 and TRBJ2-3; TRBD1 might be the D (5 bases). Trimming left V 3 bases short and J 2 bases short, with 14 bases between. The CDR3 contains 16 residues. The germline CDR1 and CDR2 sequences are KGHDR and SFDVKD.

CDR3 nucleotides: TGCAGCGTGTTTGCGACAGGCGTGACCGGGGAGCTGTTTTTT. As protein: CSVFATGVTGELFF. This sequence joins TRBV29-1 and TRBJ2-2; a weak D match, TRBD1 (6 bases). Looked up from germline, CDR1 is SQVTM and CDR2 is ANQGSEA. Trimming cost V 6 bases and J 5 bases, with 16 bases left between them. There are 14 residues in the CDR3.

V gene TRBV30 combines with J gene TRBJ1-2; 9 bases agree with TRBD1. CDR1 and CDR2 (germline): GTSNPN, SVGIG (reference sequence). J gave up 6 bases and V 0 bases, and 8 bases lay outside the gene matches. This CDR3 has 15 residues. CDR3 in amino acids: CAWSVFGTGKNGYTF. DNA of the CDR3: TGTGCCTGGAGTGTATTCGGGACAGGGAAGAATGGCTACACCTTC. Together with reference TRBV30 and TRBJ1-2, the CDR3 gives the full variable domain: SQTIHQWPATLVQPVGSPLSLECTVEGTSNPNLYWYRQAAGRGLQLLFYSVGIGQISSEVPQNLSASRPQDRQFILSSKKLLLSDSGFYLCAWSVFGTGKNGYTFGSGTRLTVV.

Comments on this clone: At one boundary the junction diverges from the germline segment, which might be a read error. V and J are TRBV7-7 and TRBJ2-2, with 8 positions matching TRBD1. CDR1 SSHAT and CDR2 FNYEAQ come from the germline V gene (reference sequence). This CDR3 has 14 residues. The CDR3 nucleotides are TGTGCTAGCAGCTCATCAGGGGGCCCCGGGGAGCTGTTTTTT. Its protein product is CASSSSGGPGELFF.

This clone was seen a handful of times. The chain's CDR3 is CAWSVRRGFGNSPLHF. In DNA form, the CDR3 reads TGTGCCTGGAGTGTACGACGGGGCTTTGGAAATTCACCCCTCCACTTT. J is TRBJ1-6 and V is TRBV30, with D possibly matching TRBD1 (5 bases). CDR1 GTSNPN and CDR2 SVGIG come from the germline V gene (reference sequence). The V end lost 0 bases, the J end lost 7 bases, and 16 bases lay between the germline ends. CDR3 size: 16 residues.

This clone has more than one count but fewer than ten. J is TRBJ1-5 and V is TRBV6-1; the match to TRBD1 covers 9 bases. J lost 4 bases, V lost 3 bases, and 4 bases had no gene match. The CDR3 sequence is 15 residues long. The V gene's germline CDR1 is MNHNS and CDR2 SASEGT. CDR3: CASSESTGGNQPQHF. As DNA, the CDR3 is TGTGCCAGCAGTGAGTCGACAGGGGGTAATCAGCCCCAGCATTTT.

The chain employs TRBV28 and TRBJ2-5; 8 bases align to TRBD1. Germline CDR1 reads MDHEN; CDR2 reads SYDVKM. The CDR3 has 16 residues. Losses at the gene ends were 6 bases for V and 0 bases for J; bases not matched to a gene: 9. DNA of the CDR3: TGTGCCAGCAGCGGAGCCGGGACAGGTTACCAAGAGACCCAGTACTTC. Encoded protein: CASSGAGTGYQETQYF.

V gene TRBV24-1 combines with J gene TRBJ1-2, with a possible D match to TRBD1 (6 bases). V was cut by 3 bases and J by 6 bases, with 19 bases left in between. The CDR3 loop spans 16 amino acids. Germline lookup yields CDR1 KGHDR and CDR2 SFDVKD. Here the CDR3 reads CATSDRQVPGRNGYTF. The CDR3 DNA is TGTGCCACCAGTGATCGACAGGTACCCGGGCGGAATGGCTACACCTTC.

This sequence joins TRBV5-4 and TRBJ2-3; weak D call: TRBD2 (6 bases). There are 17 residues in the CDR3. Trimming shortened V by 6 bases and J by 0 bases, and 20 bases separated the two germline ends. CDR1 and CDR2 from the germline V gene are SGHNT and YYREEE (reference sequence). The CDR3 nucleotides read TGTGCCAGCAACCCCCGACCGGTGGGGGGAAGCACAGATACGCAGTATTTT. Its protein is CASNPRPVGGSTDTQYF.

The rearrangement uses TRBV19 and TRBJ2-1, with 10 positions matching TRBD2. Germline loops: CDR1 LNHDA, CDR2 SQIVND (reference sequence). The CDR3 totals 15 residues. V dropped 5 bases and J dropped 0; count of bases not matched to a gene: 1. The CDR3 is CASSPSGSSYNEQFF. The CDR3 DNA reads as TGTGCCAGTAGTCCTAGCGGGAGCTCCTACAATGAGCAGTTCTTC.

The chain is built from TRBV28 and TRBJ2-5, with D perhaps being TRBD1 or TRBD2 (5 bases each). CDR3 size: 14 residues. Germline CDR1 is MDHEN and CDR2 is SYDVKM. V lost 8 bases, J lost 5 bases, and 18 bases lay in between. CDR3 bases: TGTGCCAGCGGGGGTAGCATTAGGTCCGAGACCCAGTACTTC. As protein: CASGGSIRSETQYF.

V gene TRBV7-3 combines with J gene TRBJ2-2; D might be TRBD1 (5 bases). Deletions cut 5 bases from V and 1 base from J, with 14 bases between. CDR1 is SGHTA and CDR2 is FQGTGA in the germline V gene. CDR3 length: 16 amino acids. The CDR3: CASSPQAMWNTGELFF. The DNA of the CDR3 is TGTGCCAGCAGCCCACAGGCCATGTGGAACACCGGGGAGCTGTTTTTT. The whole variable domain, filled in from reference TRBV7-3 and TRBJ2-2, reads GAGVSQTPSNKVTEKGKYVELRCDPISGHTALYWYRQSLGQGPEFLIYFQGTGAADDSGLPNDRFFAVRPEGSVSTLKIQRTERGDSAVYLCASSPQAMWNTGELFFGEGSRLTVL.

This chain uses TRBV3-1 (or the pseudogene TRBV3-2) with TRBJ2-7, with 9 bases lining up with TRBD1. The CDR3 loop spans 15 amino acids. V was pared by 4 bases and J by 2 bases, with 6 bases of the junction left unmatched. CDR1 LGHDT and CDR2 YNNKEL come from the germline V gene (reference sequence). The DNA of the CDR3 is TGTGCCAGCAGCCTCCGAAGGACAGGGGCCTACGAGCAGTACTTC. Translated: CASSLRRTGAYEQYF.

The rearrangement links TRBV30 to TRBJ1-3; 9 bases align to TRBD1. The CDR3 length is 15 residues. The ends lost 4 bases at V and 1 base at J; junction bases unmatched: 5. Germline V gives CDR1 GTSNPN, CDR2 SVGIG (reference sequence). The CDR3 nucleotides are TGTGCCTGGAAGGGACAGGGACTTTCTGGAAACACCATATATTTT. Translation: CAWKGQGLSGNTIYF.

CDR3 nucleotide sequence: TGTGCCAGCAGTTCTACTCGTTTGGGGCCCCAGCATTTT. As protein: CASSSTRLGPQHF. This sequence joins TRBV28 and TRBJ1-5, with D unresolved. CDR1 and CDR2 (germline): MDHEN, SYDVKM. CDR3 size: 13 residues. Between the trimmed V and J ends, which lost 4 bases and 9 bases, there was a span of 13 bases.